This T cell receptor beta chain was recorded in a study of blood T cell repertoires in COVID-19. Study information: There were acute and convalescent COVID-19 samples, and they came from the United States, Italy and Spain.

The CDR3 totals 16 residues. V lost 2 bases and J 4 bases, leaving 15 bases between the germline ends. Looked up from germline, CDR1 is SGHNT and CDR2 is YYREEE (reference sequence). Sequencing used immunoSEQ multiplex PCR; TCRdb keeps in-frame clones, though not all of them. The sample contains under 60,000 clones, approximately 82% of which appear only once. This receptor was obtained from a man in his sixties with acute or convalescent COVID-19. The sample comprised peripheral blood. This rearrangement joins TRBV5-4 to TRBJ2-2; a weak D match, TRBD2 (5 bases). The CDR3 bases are TGTGCCAGCAGCTTAGCTACGGGAACTTTCACCGGGGAGCTGTTTTTT. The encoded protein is CASSLATGTFTGELFF. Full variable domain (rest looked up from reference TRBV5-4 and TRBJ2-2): ETGVTQSPTHLIKTRGQQVTLRCSSQSGHNTVSWYQQALGQGPQFIFQYYREEENGRGNFPPRFSGLQFPNYSSELNVNALELDDSALYLCASSLATGTFTGELFFGEGSRLTVL.